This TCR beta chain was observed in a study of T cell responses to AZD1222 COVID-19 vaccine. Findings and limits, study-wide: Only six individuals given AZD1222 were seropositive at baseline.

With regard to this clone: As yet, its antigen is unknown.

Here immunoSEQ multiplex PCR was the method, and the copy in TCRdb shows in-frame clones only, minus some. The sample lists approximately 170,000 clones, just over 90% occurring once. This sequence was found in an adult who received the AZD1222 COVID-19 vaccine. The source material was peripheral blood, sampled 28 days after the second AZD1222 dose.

This CDR3 is CASSFRQVGEQFF. As DNA, the CDR3 is TGTGCCAGCAGTTTCCGACAGGTTGGTGAGCAGTTCTTC. This chain links TRBV27 with TRBJ2-1, with D possibly matching TRBD1 (6 bases). V was trimmed by 3 bases and J by 9 bases, leaving 12 bases between them. The CDR3 totals 13 residues. Germline lookup yields CDR1 MNHEY and CDR2 SMNVEV (reference sequence).